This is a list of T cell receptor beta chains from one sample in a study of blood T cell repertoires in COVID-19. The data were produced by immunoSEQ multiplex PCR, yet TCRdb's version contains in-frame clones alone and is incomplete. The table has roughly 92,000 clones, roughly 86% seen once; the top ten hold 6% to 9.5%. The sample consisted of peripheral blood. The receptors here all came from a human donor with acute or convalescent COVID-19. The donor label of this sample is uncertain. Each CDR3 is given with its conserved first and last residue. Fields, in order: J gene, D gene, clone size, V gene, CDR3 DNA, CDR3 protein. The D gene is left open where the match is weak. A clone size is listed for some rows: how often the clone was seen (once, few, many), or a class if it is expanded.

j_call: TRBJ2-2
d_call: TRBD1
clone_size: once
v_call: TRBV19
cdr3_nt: TGTGCCAGTAGCGGGACAGGGGGCACCGGGGAGCTGTTTTTT
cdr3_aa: CASSGTGGTGELFF

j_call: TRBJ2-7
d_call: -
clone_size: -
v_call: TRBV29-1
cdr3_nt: TGCAGCGTCGAACTGGCAGGGGTCAGCACAGGAGACTACGAGCAGTACTTC
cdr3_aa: CSVELAGVSTGDYEQYF

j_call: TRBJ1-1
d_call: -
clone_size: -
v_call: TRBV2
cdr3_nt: TGTGCTAGCGGGCCGGTCGACACTGAAGCTTTCTTT
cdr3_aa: CASGPVDTEAFF

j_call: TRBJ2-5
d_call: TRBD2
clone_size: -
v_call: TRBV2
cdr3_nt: TGTGCCAGCCGACAGACTAGCGGGGTGGAGACCCAGTACTTC
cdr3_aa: CASRQTSGVETQYF

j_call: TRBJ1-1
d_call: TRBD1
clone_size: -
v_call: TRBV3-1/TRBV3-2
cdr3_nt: TGTGCCAGCAGCTCGCTATACAGGGACAGCAAGAACACTGAAGCTTTCTTT
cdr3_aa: CASSSLYRDSKNTEAFF

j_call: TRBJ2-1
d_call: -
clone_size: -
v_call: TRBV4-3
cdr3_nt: TGCGCCAGCAGCCAAGAAGGCGGAATTACCATCCTGAGCTCGAAGGCTGAGCAGTTCTTC
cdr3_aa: CASSQEGGITILSSKAEQFF

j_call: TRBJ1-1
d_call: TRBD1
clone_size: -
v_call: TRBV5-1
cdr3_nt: TGCGCCAGCAGTACGGGAACAGGGGATGGGACTGAAGCTTTCTTT
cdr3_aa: CASSTGTGDGTEAFF

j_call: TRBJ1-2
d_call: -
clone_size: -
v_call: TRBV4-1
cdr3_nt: TGCGCCAGCAGCCAAGCAGGGCTCGGCTATGGCTACACCTTC
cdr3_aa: CASSQAGLGYGYTF

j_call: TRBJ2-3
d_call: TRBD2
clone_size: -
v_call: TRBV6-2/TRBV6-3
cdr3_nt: TGTGCCAGCACCCCAACCCTAGCGGGGGGCACAGATACGCAGTATTTT
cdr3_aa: CASTPTLAGGTDTQYF

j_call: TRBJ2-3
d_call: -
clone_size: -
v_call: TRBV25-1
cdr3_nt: TGTGCCAGCAGGGGGGGAGGTATTTCCCTGAGCACAGATACGCAGTATTTT
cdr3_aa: CASRGGGISLSTDTQYF

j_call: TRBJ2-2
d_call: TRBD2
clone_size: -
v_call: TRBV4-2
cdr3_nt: TGTGCCAGCAGCCAAGTCGGACTAGAGGACACCGGGGAGCTGTTTTTT
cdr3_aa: CASSQVGLEDTGELFF

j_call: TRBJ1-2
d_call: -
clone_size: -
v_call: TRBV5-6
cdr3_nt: TGTGCCAGCAGCTTGAAGAGCCCCTATGGCTACACCTTC
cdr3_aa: CASSLKSPYGYTF

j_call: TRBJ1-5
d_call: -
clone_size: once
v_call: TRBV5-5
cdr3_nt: TGTGCCAGCAGCTTGGTCCAGGGCAATCAGCCCCAGCATTTT
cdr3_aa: CASSLVQGNQPQHF

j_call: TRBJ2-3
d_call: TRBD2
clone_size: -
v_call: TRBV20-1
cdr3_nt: TGCAGTGCTAGTAGAGCGGGGTTCACAGATACGCAGTATTTT
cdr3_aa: CSASRAGFTDTQYF

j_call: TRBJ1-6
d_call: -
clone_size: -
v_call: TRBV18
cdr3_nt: TGTGCCAGCTCACTGTCAGGGGCAGATAATTCACCCCTCCACTTT
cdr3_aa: CASSLSGADNSPLHF

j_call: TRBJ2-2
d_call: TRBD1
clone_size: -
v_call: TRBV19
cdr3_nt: TGTGCCAGTAGTAAGAGACAGGGGGCCGGCGGGGAGCTGTTTTTT
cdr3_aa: CASSKRQGAGGELFF

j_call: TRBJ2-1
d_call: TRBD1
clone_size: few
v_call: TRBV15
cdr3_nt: TGTGCCACCAGCAGAAGGGACAGGGGATTTGATGAGCAGTTCTTC
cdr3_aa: CATSRRDRGFDEQFF

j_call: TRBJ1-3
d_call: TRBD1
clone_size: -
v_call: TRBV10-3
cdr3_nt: TGTGCCATCAGTGGTGGATCCGGGACAGGGGGAAACACCATATATTTT
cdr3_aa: CAISGGSGTGGNTIYF

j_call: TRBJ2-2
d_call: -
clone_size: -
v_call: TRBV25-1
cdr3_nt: TGTGCCAGCAGTGATCGTGGGGAGCTGTTTTTT
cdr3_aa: CASSDRGELFF

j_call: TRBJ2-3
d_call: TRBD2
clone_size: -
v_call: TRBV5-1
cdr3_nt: TGCGCCAGCCGCAGACTAGCGGGCACAGATACGCAGTATTTT
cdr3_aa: CASRRLAGTDTQYF

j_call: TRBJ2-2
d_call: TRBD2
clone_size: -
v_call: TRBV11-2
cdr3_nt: TGTGCCAGCAGCTCACCCCTCGGACTAGCGGGGGGCAGGGGGGAGCTGTTTTTT
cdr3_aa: CASSSPLGLAGGRGELFF

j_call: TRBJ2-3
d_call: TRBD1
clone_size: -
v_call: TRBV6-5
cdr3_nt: TGTGCCAGCAGTCGAGGGACAGGGCTCACAGATACGCAGTATTTT
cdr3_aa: CASSRGTGLTDTQYF

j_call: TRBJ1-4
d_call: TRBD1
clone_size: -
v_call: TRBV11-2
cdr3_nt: TGTGCCAGCAGTCGTACGGGACAGGGGGGTGAAAAACTGTTTTTT
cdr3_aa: CASSRTGQGGEKLFF

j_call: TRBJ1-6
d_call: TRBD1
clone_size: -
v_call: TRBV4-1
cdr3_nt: TGCGCCAGCAGCCTACTGGACAGGGGCGGCTCACCCCTCCACTTT
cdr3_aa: CASSLLDRGGSPLHF

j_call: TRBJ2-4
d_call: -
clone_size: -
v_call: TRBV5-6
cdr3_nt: TGTGCCAGCAGCCTAGACCGGGACACCCGAGGAATTCAGTACTTC
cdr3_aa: CASSLDRDTRGIQYF

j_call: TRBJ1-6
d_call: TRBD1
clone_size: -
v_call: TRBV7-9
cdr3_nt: TGTGCCAGCAGCAGACAGACAGGGAGACGCTCACCCCTCCACTTT
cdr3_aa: CASSRQTGRRSPLHF

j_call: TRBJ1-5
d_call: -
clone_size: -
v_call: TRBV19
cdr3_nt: TGTGCCAGTACGAGTGGAGGACAGCCCCAGCATTTT
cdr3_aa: CASTSGGQPQHF

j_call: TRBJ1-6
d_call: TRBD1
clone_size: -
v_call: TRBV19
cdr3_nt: TGTGCCAGTAGCATCGGACAGGCGAACTCACCCCTCCACTTT
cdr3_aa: CASSIGQANSPLHF

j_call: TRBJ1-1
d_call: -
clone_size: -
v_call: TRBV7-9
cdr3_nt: TGTGCCAGCAGCCGGCGGGACACTGAAGCTTTCTTT
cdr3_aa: CASSRRDTEAFF

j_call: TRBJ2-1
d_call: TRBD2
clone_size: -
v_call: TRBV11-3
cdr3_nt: TGTGCCAGCAGCTCCCGGGAGGGGGTATACAATGAGCAGTTCTTC
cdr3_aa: CASSSREGVYNEQFF

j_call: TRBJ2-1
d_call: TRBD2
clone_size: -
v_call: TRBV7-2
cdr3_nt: TGTGCCAGCGGTAAGCGGGGGGACTCGAGCTCCTACAATGAGCAGTTCTTC
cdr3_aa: CASGKRGDSSSYNEQFF

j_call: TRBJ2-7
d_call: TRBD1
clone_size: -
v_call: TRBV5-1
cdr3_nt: TGCGCCAGCAGCTTGGGACAGGGATGGGAGCAGTACTTC
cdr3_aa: CASSLGQGWEQYF

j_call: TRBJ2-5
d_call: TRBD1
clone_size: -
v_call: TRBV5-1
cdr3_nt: TGCGCCAGCAGCTTGAACAGGGGAGAGACCCAGTACTTC
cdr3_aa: CASSLNRGETQYF

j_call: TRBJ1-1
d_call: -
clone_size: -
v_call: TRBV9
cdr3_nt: TGTGCCAGCAGCGTAGCTCCAGGGGACACTGAAGCTTTCTTT
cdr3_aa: CASSVAPGDTEAFF

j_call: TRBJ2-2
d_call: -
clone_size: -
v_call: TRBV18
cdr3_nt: TGTGCCAGCTCACCTACCGGGGTGTACGGCGGGGAGCTGTTTTTT
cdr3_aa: CASSPTGVYGGELFF

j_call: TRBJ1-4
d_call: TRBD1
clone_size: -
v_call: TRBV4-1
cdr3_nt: TGCGCCAGCAGCCAAGTCCCGGGACAGCAAAAACTGTTTTTT
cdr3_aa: CASSQVPGQQKLFF

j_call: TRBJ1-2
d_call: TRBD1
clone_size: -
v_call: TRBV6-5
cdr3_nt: TGTGCCAGCAGGGCCGGGACAGGGGATGGCTACACCTTC
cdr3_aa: CASRAGTGDGYTF

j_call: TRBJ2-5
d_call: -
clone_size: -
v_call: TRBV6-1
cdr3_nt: TGTGCCAGCAGTGATGAGGCGGGGACCCAGTACTTC
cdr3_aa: CASSDEAGTQYF

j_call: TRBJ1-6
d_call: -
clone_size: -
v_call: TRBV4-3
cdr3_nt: TGCGCCAGCAGCCCTGGGACTTCTAGCTCCTATAATTCACCCCTCCACTTT
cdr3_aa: CASSPGTSSSYNSPLHF

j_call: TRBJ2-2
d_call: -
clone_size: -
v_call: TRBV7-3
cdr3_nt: TGTGCCAGCAGCTCTATCAACACCGGGGAGCTGTTTTTT
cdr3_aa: CASSSINTGELFF

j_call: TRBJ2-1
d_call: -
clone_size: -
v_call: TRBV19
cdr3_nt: TGTGCCAGTAGTCTCCGACAGTGGGGTGAGCAGTTCTTC
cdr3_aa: CASSLRQWGEQFF

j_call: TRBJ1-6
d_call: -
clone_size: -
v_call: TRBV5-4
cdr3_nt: TGTGCCAGCAGCTTGTTCGGGTATAATTCACCCCTCCACTTT
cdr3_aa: CASSLFGYNSPLHF

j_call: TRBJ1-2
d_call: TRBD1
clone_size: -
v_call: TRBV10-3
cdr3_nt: TGTGCCATCAGTGAGTCGAAGCCAGGGGGCGGGTATGGCTACACCTTC
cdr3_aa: CAISESKPGGGYGYTF

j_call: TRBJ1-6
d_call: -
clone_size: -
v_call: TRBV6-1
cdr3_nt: TGTGCCAGCAGTGAAGAGGACAACCCTTATTCACCCCTCCACTTT
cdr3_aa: CASSEEDNPYSPLHF